The clone carrying this TCR beta chain was observed a handful of times. Its target is unknown. This entry is derived from a study of CD8 T cells in ankylosing spondylitis. Study-wide findings and caveats: Clones tied to disease were said to be significantly enriched in matched ankylosing spondylitis synovial fluid.

Each CDR3 protein gets one entry after TCRdb re-called the 5' RACE reads with MiXCR. Altogether 340,000 or so distinct CDR3 sequences are present, roughly 15% being singletons, with the ten largest covering less than 1.1%. The CDR3 has 14 amino acids. CDR1 SGHTA and CDR2 FQGNSA come from the germline V gene. V lost 2 bases and J lost 8, with 15 bases in between. The chain carries TRBV7-2 and TRBJ1-2; possible D gene TRBD1, 5 bases. Source material: blood, either unsorted or a sorted T cell fraction (not recorded which). The TCR was taken from a male donor with ankylosing spondylitis or in good health (not recorded which). CDR3: CASSLRRDPWGYTF. The CDR3 DNA follows: TGTGCCAGCAGCTTAAGGCGGGACCCCTGGGGCTACACCTTC.